These 7 T cell receptor beta chains were all obtained from the same sample, sequenced in a study of shared clonotypes between healthy human individuals (dated by TCRdb to 2018 to 2021). Receptor libraries were prepared by the immunoSEQ multiplex PCR assay. TCRdb took this table from immuneACCESS and kept in-frame rearrangements with V and J called. Such tables lack part of the clones; where checked against another copy, unresolved V genes explain under half of the gap, and the rest is unexplained. The sample yields millions of clones; 85% to 95% were counted once. Under 0.15% of the sample rests with the top ten. The sequenced sample consisted of naive CD4+ T cells sorted from blood. Read against the paper, the sample's cell subset or site label means: CD45RA+ positively selected. All receptors derive from a man aged 18 to 30 in good health.

In nucleotides, the CDR3 is TGTGCCAGCAGACCCGGACTAGCGGGGGGGACCTCTGGGGCCAACGTCCTGACTTTC. This encodes CASRPGLAGGTSGANVLTF. The chain couples TRBV28 to TRBJ2-6; TRBD2 agrees at 15 bases. Unmatched junction bases numbered 6, after V lost 6 bases and J lost 0 bases. CDR1 is MDHEN, CDR2 SYDVKM, per germline. The length of the CDR3 is 19 residues.

The chain carries TRBV30 and TRBJ1-6; D gene ambiguous. CDR3 length: 12 residues. With 2 bases removed from V and 15 bases from J, the gap between germline ends came to 14 bases. The germline V gene has CDR1 GTSNPN and CDR2 SVGIG (reference sequence). CDR3 protein: CAWSRFDSGLHF. The DNA for the CDR3 is TGTGCCTGGAGTAGGTTCGATTCAGGCCTCCACTTT.

This clone was counted once. The V gene is TRBV2, the J gene TRBJ2-7, with D unclear. Trimming pared 6 bases from V and 4 bases from J, leaving 10 bases between. Germline V gene sequence: CDR1 SNHLY, CDR2 FYNNEI. This CDR3 comprises 12 residues. In DNA, the CDR3 is TGTGCCAGCAGCGCGCAGAGGTACGAGCAGTACTTC. It is translated as CASSAQRYEQYF.

V usage is TRBV6-1 and J usage is TRBJ2-6; TRBD1 aligns across 7 bases. V shed 6 bases, J shed 2 bases, and the junction held 4 bases outside the gene matches. The CDR3 covers 15 residues. The germline CDR1 and CDR2 sequences are MNHNS and SASEGT. The DNA of the CDR3 is TGTGCCAGCAGCGACGGGACAGCTGGGGCCAACGTCCTGACTTTC. This codes for CASSDGTAGANVLTF.

The chain has TRBV27 and TRBJ1-5; D not resolved. The V end lost 5 bases, the J end lost 4 bases, and 12 bases lay between the germline ends. This CDR3 is 14 amino acids long. Germline V gene data show CDR1 as MNHEY and CDR2 as SMNVEV (reference sequence). The CDR3 DNA sequence: TGTGCCAGCAGTCCCCGTGTCCCTAATCAGCCCCAGCATTTT. This encodes CASSPRVPNQPQHF.

This clone was recorded a few times. The CDR3 DNA reads as TGTGCCAGTAGCACCCTAGGCATTCAGTACTTC. Translation gives CASSTLGIQYF. The rearrangement links TRBV19 to TRBJ2-4; D call uncertain. Germline CDR1 LNHDA, CDR2 SQIVND (reference sequence). Trimming took off 6 bases at V and 9 bases at J, with 9 bases between the two ends. The CDR3 extends over 11 amino acids.

The chain employs TRBV4-3 and TRBJ1-4; D remains ambiguous. Germline V gene lookup returns CDR1 LGHNA and CDR2 YSLEER. V was clipped by 0 bases and J by 0 bases, with 17 bases between them. The CDR3 runs 19 residues. Here the CDR3 DNA reads TGCGCCAGCAGCCAAGACTGGCTGCGGGCCGCCCCAACTAATGAAAAACTGTTTTTT. Its protein product is CASSQDWLRAAPTNEKLFF.